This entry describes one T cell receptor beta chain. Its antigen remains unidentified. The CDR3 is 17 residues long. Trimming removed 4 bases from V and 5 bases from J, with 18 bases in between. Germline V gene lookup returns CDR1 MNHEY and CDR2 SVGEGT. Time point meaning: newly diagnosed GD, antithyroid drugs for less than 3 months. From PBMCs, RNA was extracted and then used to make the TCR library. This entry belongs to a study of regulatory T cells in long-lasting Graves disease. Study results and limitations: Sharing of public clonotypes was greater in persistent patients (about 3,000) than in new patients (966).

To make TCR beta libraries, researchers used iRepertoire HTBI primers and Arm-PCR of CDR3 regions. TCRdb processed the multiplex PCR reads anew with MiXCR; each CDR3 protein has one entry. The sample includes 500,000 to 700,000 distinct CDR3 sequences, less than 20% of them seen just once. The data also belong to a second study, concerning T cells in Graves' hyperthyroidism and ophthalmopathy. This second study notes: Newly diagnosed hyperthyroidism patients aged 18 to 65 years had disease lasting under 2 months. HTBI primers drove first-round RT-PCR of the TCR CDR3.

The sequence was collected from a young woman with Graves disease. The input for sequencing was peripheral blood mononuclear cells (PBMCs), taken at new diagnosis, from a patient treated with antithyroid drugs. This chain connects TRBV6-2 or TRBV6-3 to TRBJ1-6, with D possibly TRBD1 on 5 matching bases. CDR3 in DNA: TGTGCCAGCAGTTTCAATCCGGGACGACCGAATAATTCACCCCTCCACTTT. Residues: CASSFNPGRPNNSPLHF.